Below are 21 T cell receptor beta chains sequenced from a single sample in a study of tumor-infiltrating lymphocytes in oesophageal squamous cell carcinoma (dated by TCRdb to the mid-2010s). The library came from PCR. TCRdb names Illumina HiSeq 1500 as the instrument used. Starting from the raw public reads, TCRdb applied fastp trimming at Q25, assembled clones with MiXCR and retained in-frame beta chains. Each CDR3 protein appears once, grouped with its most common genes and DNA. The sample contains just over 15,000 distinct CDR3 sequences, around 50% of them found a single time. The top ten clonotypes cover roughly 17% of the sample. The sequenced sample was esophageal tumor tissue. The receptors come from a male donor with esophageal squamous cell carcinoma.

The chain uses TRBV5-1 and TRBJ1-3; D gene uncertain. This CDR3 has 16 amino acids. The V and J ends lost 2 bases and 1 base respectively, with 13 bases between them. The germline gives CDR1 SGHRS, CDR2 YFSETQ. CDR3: CASSLGRIGSGNTIYF. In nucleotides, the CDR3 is TGCGCCAGCAGCTTAGGACGGATCGGTTCTGGAAACACCATATATTTT.

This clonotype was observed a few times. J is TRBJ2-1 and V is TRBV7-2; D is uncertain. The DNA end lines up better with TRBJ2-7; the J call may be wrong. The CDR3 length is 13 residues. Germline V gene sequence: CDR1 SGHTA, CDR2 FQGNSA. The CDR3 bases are TGTGCCAGCAGCTCCGCGATACCCTACGAGCAGTACTTC. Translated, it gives CASSSAIPYEQYF.

Written as DNA, the CDR3 is TGTGCCAGCAGCTTAGATCAAAGTCAGCCCCAGCATTTT. Its translation is CASSLDQSQPQHF. V usage is TRBV7-2 and J usage is TRBJ1-5, with D uncertain. This CDR3 has 13 amino acids. V was trimmed by 1 base and J by 6 bases, leaving 7 bases between them. Germline loops: CDR1 SGHTA, CDR2 FQGNSA.

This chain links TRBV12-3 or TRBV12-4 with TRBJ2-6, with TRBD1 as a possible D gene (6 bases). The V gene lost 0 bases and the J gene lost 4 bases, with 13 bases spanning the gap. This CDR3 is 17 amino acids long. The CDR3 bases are TGTGCCAGCAGTTTAGCAGGACAGTCCGCCGGGGCCAACGTCCTGACTTTC. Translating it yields CASSLAGQSAGANVLTF.

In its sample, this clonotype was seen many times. The CDR3 sequence is CASNAQGGTGELFF. CDR3 nucleotides: TGTGCCAGCAACGCTCAGGGCGGCACCGGGGAGCTGTTTTTT. The V and J genes are TRBV7-9 and TRBJ2-2, with a weak D call TRBD1 (5 bases). The germline CDR1 and CDR2 sequences are SEHNR and FQNEAQ (reference sequence). V gave up 7 bases and J gave up 4 bases, with 13 bases separating them. The length of the CDR3 is 14 residues.

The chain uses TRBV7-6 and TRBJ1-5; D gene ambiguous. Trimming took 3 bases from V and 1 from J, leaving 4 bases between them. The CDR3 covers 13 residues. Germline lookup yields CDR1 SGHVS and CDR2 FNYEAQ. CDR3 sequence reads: CASSLSSNQPQHF. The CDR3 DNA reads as TGTGCCAGCAGCTTGAGCAGCAATCAGCCCCAGCATTTT.

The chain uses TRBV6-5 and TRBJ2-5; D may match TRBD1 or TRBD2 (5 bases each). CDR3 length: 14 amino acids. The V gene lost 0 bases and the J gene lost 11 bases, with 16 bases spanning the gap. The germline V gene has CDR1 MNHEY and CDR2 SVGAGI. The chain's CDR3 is CASSYSRGTDEQYF. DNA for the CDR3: TGTGCCAGCAGTTACTCGAGAGGGACCGATGAGCAGTACTTC.

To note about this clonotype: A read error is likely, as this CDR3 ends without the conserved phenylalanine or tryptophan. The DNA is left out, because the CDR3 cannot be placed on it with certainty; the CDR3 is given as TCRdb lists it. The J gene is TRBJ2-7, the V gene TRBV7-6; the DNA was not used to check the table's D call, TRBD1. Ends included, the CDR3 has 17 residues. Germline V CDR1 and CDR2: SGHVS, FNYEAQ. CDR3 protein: CASSSGTGIYNEQFFGS.

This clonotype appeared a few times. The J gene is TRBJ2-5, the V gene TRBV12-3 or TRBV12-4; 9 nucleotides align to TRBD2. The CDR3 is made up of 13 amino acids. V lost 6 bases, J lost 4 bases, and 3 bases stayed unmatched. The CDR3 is CASSLAGRETQYF. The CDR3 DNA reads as TGTGCCAGCAGCCTAGCGGGAAGAGAGACCCAGTACTTC.

The CDR3 loop is CASSPYRGESYNEQFF. Written as DNA, the CDR3 is TGTGCCAGCAGTCCGTACAGGGGGGAATCCTACAATGAGCAGTTCTTC. The J gene is TRBJ2-7, the V gene TRBV12-3 or TRBV12-4, with 8 bases that match TRBD1. The J call is doubtful: the DNA matches TRBJ2-1 better. The CDR3 spans 16 residues.

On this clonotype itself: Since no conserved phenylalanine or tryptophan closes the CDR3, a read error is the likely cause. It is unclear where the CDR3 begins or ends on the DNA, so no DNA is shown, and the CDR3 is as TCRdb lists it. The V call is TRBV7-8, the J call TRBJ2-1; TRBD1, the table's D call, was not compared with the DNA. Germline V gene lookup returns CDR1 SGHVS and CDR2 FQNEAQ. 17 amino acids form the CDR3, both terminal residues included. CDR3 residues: CASSLARGGGETQYFGS.

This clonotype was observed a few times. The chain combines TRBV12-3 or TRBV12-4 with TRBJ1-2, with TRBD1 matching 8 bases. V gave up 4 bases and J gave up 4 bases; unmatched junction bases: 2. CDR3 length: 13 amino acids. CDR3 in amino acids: CASSWTGSYGYTF. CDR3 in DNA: TGTGCCAGCAGTTGGACAGGGTCCTATGGCTACACCTTC.

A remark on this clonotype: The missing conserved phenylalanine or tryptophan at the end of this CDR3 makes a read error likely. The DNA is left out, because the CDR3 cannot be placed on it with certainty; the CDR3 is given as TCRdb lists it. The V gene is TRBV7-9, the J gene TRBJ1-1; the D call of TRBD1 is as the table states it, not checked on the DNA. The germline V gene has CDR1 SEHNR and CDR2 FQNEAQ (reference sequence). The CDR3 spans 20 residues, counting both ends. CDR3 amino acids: CASSFRTGAWVGQRPDFRGQ.

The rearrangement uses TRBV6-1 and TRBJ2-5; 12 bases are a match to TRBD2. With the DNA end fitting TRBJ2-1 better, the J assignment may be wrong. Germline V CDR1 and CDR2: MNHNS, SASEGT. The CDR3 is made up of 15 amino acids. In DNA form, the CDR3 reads TGTGCCAGCAGTCGCCCTAGCGGGAGGGCCAATGAGCAGTTCTTC. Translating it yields CASSRPSGRANEQFF.

The CDR3 DNA sequence: TGTGCCAGCAGTGCGCGGACAGGGGCAGTGAACACAGATACGCAGTATTTT. Protein product: CASSARTGAVNTDTQYF. The chain couples TRBV6-5 to TRBJ2-3; 9 positions agree with TRBD1. Trimming at V came to 5 bases and at J to 2 bases, leaving 11 bases not matched to a gene. This CDR3 has 17 residues. Germline CDR1 MNHEY, CDR2 SVGAGI.

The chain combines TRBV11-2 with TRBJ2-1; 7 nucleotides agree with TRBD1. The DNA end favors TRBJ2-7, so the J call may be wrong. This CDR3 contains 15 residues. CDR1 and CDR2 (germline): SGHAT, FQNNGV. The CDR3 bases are TGTGCCAGCAGCAGCCGGGACAGCTCCTACAATGAGCAGTACTTC. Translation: CASSSRDSSYNEQYF.

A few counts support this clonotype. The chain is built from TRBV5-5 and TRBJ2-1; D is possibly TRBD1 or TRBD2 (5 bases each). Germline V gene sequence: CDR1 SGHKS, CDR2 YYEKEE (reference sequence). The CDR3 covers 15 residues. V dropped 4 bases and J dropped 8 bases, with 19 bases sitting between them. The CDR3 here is CASSPSGRLVDEQFF. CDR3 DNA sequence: TGTGCCAGCAGCCCATCGGGACGACTGGTCGATGAGCAGTTCTTC.

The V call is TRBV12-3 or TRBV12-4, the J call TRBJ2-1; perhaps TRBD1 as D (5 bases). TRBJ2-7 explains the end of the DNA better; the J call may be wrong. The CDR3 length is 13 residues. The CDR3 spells CASSSRQTYEQYF. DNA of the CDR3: TGTGCCAGCAGTTCCCGACAGACCTACGAGCAGTACTTC.

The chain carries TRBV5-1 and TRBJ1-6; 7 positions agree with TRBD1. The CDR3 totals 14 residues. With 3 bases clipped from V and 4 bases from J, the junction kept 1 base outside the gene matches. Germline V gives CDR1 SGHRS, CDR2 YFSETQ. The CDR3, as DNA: TGCGCCAGCAGCTGGACAGGTTATAATTCACCCCTCCACTTT. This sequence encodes CASSWTGYNSPLHF.

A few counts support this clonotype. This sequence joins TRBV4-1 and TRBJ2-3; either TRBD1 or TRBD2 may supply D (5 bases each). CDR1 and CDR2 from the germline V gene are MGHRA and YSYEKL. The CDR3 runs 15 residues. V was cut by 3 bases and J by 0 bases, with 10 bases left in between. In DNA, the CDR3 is TGCGCCAGCAGCCAGGGACCCGCTAGCACAGATACGCAGTATTTT. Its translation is CASSQGPASTDTQYF.

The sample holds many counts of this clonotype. DNA for the CDR3: TGTGCCAGCAGCTTAGAGTCGGGAGTGGGGCACGCCACAGATACGCAGTATTTT. This codes for CASSLESGVGHATDTQYF. This chain joins TRBV7-3 and TRBJ2-3; TRBD2 might be the D (6 bases). Germline loops: CDR1 SGHTA, CDR2 FQGTGA. The V end was cut by 2 bases, the J end by 2 bases, with 20 bases between. This CDR3 spans 18 amino acids. Filled out from reference TRBV7-3 and TRBJ2-3, the complete variable domain reads GAGVSQTPSNKVTEKGKYVELRCDPISGHTALYWYRQSLGQGPEFLIYFQGTGAADDSGLPNDRFFAVRPEGSVSTLKIQRTERGDSAVYLCASSLESGVGHATDTQYFGPGTRLTVL.